This T cell receptor beta chain emerged from a study of blood T cell repertoires in COVID-19. For the study at large: Sites across the United States, Italy and Spain contributed samples from acute and convalescent COVID-19. PBMCs, B-cell-depleted T cells, or T cells provided the cDNA or gDNA that made up the material.

V lost 0 bases to trimming and J lost 4 bases, with 10 bases between them. Germline loops: CDR1 SGHNT, CDR2 YYREEE (reference sequence). The CDR3 covers 14 residues. Repertoires were generated with immunoSEQ multiplex PCR, while TCRdb's copy carries only in-frame clones and drops some. The sample contains hundreds of thousands of clones, 70% to 90% of which appear only once. Sequenced material: peripheral blood. The source of this sequence is a woman aged 45-59 years with acute or convalescent COVID-19. J is TRBJ1-1 and V is TRBV5-4, with no clear D. CDR3 region: CASSLAGSGTEAFF. In DNA, the CDR3 is TGTGCCAGCAGCTTGGCGGGGTCAGGCACTGAAGCTTTCTTT. Drawing the rest from reference TRBV5-4 and TRBJ1-1, the complete variable domain is ETGVTQSPTHLIKTRGQQVTLRCSSQSGHNTVSWYQQALGQGPQFIFQYYREEENGRGNFPPRFSGLQFPNYSSELNVNALELDDSALYLCASSLAGSGTEAFFGQGTRLTVV.